This record covers a single TCR beta chain. Its target is unknown. The iRepertoire nested amplicon-rescue multiplex PCR amplified TCR alpha and beta CDR3s from RNA. For one-step reverse transcription and amplification, 100-400 ng of tissue mRNA or PBMC total RNA was used. TCRdb reprocessed the multiplex PCR reads with MiXCR, giving one entry per CDR3 protein. The table includes more than 95,000 distinct CDR3 sequences, roughly 24% detected once. The ends were cut back, 8 bases at V and 3 bases at J, with 16 bases in the middle. Germline values: CDR1 SQVTM, CDR2 ANQGSEA. This CDR3 has 13 residues. This entry is derived from a study of glioma-infiltrating T cells. Overall study results and limits: Only very few CDR3 sequences appeared in both tissue and blood. Above-expected tissue-blood divergence occurred in all gliomas, most in low-grade ones.

The genes are TRBV29-1 and TRBJ1-1; D is possibly TRBD1 (5 bases). The receptor's source is a human donor with low-grade glioma or glioblastoma, undergoing nonglioma brain surgery, or in good health (not recorded which). Sequencing was done on a sample of glioma tissue, nonneoplastic brain tissue, or PBMCs (not recorded which). The CDR3 DNA is TGCAGCATTACCGGGACGGACTACACTGAAGCTTTCTTT. Protein product: CSITGTDYTEAFF. The full variable domain, completed using reference TRBV29-1 and TRBJ1-1, is SAVISQKPSRDICQRGTSLTIQCQVDSQVTMMFWYRQQPGQSLTLIATANQGSEATYESGFVIDKFPISRPNLTFSTLTVSNMSPEDSSIYLCSITGTDYTEAFFGQGTRLTVV.